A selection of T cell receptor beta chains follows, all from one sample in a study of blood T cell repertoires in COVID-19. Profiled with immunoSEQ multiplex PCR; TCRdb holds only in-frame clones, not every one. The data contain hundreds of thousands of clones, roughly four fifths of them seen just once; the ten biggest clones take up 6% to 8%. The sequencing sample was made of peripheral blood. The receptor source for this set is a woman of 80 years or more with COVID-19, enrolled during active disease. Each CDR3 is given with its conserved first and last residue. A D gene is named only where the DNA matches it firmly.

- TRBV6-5 CASSTGTLHGYGYTF
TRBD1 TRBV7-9 CASSHRTGETYGYTF
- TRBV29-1 CSVEGLQGLNEQFF
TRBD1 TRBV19 CASSIGQGGGYTF
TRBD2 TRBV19 CASSIDRLAGDNEQFF
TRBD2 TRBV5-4 CASGRERGREQYF
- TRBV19 CASSLGGGRNEQYF
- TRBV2 CASSETWASDTQYF
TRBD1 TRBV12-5 CASGLVARDRVNYEQYF
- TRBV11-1 CASSRRGDTEAFF
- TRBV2 CASSGDSSPRGNTIYF
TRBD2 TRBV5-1 CASSLELAGVNEQFF
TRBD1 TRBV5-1 CASSPGQAANYGYTF
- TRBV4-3 CASSHAGVANTEAFF
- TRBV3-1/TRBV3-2 CASSQKPYPNTGELFF
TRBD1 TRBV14 CASSQTGTGKYEQYF
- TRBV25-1 CASSEYAGYNSPLHF
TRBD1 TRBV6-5 CASSPDRDNTEAFF
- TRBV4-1 CASSHPPSFLTPESSYEQYF
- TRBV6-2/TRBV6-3 CASSWTVYNEQFF
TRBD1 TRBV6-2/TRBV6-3 CASSGDSQSSGNTIYF
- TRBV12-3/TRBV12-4 CASRETGRNTIYF
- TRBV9 CASSVDPGSYGYTF
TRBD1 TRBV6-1 CASSVVTGGGTGELFF
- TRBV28 CASSLTLGRGPSPLHF
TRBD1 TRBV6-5 CASSYSRQGRTEAFF
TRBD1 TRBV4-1 CASSSPGGHQPQHF
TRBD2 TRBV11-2 CASSLGRTSPNEQFF
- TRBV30 CAWSLEGADTQYF
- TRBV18 CASSPGLGHGYGYTF
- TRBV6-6 CASASPGTDTQYF
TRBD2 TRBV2 CASSVLAGGLNEQFF
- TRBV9 CASSVEQGNTEAFF
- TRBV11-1 CASSQKGRTSTGELFF
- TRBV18 CASSLSGESGGYTF
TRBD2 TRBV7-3 CASSSSGRGSKKFF
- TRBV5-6 CASSRGPENNEQFF
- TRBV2 CASSEDTPPETQYF
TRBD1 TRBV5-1 CASSAGTGRTMNTEAFF
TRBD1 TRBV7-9 CASSLDRDRGDNEQFF
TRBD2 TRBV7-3 CASSLTSGSDNEQFF
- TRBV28 CASSSKSPLHF
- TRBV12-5 CASGLAAEKPQHF
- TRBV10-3 CAISESESNEQFF
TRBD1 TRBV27 CASSLSGTANTEAFF
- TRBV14 CASSQLLGLRAFF
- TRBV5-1 CASSLDGWGTDTQYF
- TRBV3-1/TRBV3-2 CASSSRTGYEQYF
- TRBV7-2 CASSPRVGTDTQYF
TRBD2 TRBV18 CASSRSSGGAGTDTQYF
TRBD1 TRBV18 CASSPPPGQEQYF
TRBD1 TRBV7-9 CASSFLVTGTSVGELFF
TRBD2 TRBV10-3 CAIRGRAGGRNNEQFF
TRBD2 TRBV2 CASGGSSYNEQFF
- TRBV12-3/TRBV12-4 CASSLAHGHEQYF
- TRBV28 CASKEGLRPQHF
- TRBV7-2 CASSSLYGPGSNQPQHF
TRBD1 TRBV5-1 CASSSGTGINYGYTF
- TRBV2 CASSEITANYGYTF